This is a list of T cell receptor beta chains from one sample in a study of beta chain features in type 1 diabetes. Measured with immunoSEQ multiplex PCR; TCRdb has only the in-frame clones, and not every one. The repertoire consists of about 270,000 clones, with 13% to 15% occurring once and the leading ten covering about 0.017%. Sequenced sample: naive CD4+ T cells from blood. The receptors were sampled from a man aged 25 to 45 with type 1 diabetes. CDR3s include the opening cysteine and the closing phenylalanine or tryptophan. A D gene is named only where the DNA matches it firmly. Clone size is shown for a subset of rows, as once, few, many or a class of expanded clone.

clone size: few; V gene: TRBV7-9; J gene: TRBJ1-2; D gene: TRBD1; CDR3 DNA: TGTGCCAGTAAAACTGCCGGGACAGGGGGTAACTATGGCTACACCTTC; CDR3 protein: CASKTAGTGGNYGYTF
clone size: NA; V gene: TRBV28; J gene: TRBJ2-7; D gene: TRBD1; CDR3 DNA: TGTGCCAGCAGAGTCGTCGGACAGGGTAAAGGAGAGCAGTACTTC; CDR3 protein: CASRVVGQGKGEQYF
clone size: NA; V gene: TRBV28; J gene: TRBJ2-3; D gene: NA; CDR3 DNA: TGTGCCAGCGGGCAGGGCCCGACAGATACGCAGTATTTT; CDR3 protein: CASGQGPTDTQYF
clone size: few; V gene: TRBV11-2; J gene: TRBJ2-3; D gene: NA; CDR3 DNA: TGTGCCAGCAGCTTATTGGAGGGACGCGCAGATACGCAGTATTTT; CDR3 protein: CASSLLEGRADTQYF
clone size: NA; V gene: TRBV11-2; J gene: TRBJ2-5; D gene: TRBD2; CDR3 DNA: TGTGCCAGCAGTCAGGAGGTAGCGGGAGGACAAGAGACCCAGTACTTC; CDR3 protein: CASSQEVAGGQETQYF
clone size: NA; V gene: TRBV27; J gene: TRBJ2-2; D gene: TRBD1; CDR3 DNA: TGTGCCAGCAGTTTATACCCGACAGGGGCGAACACCGGGGAGCTGTTTTTT; CDR3 protein: CASSLYPTGANTGELFF
clone size: NA; V gene: TRBV20-1; J gene: TRBJ1-1; D gene: NA; CDR3 DNA: TGCAGTGCTAGGTACAGGGATGAAGCTTTCTTT; CDR3 protein: CSARYRDEAFF
clone size: NA; V gene: TRBV7-9; J gene: TRBJ2-3; D gene: TRBD2; CDR3 DNA: TGTGCCAGCAGCTTAGGACTAGCGGGAGCCGATACGCAGTATTTT; CDR3 protein: CASSLGLAGADTQYF
clone size: NA; V gene: TRBV14; J gene: TRBJ1-1; D gene: NA; CDR3 DNA: TGTGCCAGCAGCCAGAACATGAACACTGAAGCTTTCTTT; CDR3 protein: CASSQNMNTEAFF
clone size: NA; V gene: TRBV9; J gene: TRBJ2-7; D gene: TRBD1; CDR3 DNA: TGTGCCAGCAGCGTAGGTCAGGGGGCCTACGAGCAGTACTTC; CDR3 protein: CASSVGQGAYEQYF
clone size: few; V gene: TRBV5-1; J gene: TRBJ2-2; D gene: NA; CDR3 DNA: TGCGCCAGCAGCTTGGATCCGGGAGTCACCGGGGAGCTGTTTTTT; CDR3 protein: CASSLDPGVTGELFF
clone size: NA; V gene: TRBV28; J gene: TRBJ2-6; D gene: NA; CDR3 DNA: TGTGCCAGCAGTTCGTATTCTGGGGCCAACGTCCTGACTTTC; CDR3 protein: CASSSYSGANVLTF
clone size: NA; V gene: TRBV7-3; J gene: TRBJ2-1; D gene: TRBD1; CDR3 DNA: TGTGCCAGCAGCTTAAGACAGGGCAATGAGCAGTTCTTC; CDR3 protein: CASSLRQGNEQFF
clone size: few; V gene: TRBV5-4; J gene: TRBJ2-1; D gene: NA; CDR3 DNA: TGTGCCAGCAGCCGCGGGGGCTTAAGCTCCTACAATGAGCAGTTCTTC; CDR3 protein: CASSRGGLSSYNEQFF
clone size: NA; V gene: TRBV4-2; J gene: TRBJ2-7; D gene: NA; CDR3 DNA: TGTGCCAGCAGCCAAGCTTATAGCGGCGAGCAGTACTTC; CDR3 protein: CASSQAYSGEQYF
clone size: NA; V gene: TRBV19; J gene: TRBJ1-1; D gene: TRBD1; CDR3 DNA: TGTGCCAGTAGGCCGGGACAGACGTCGGAAGCTTTCTTT; CDR3 protein: CASRPGQTSEAFF
clone size: NA; V gene: TRBV5-1; J gene: TRBJ2-7; D gene: TRBD2; CDR3 DNA: TGCGCCAGCAGCGTACTTAGCGGGAGAAGCTCGGACGAGCAGTACTTC; CDR3 protein: CASSVLSGRSSDEQYF
clone size: few; V gene: TRBV30; J gene: TRBJ2-2; D gene: NA; CDR3 DNA: TGTGCCTGGACAGCAGGGCCTAACACCGGGGAGCTGTTTTTT; CDR3 protein: CAWTAGPNTGELFF
clone size: few; V gene: TRBV19; J gene: TRBJ1-2; D gene: NA; CDR3 DNA: TGTGCCAGTAGTGACACCGAATCCTATGGCTACACCTTC; CDR3 protein: CASSDTESYGYTF
clone size: NA; V gene: TRBV30; J gene: TRBJ2-1; D gene: NA; CDR3 DNA: TGTGCCCTTCAGGGGCAGCACTACAATGAGCAGTTCTTC; CDR3 protein: CALQGQHYNEQFF
clone size: NA; V gene: TRBV4-1; J gene: TRBJ1-2; D gene: TRBD1; CDR3 DNA: TGCGCCAGCAGCCTTCCGCGGCAGGGGGGTTATGGCTACACCTTC; CDR3 protein: CASSLPRQGGYGYTF
clone size: few; V gene: TRBV14; J gene: TRBJ2-6; D gene: NA; CDR3 DNA: TGTGCCAGCAGCCAGAGCTCTGGGGCCAACGTCCTGACTTTC; CDR3 protein: CASSQSSGANVLTF
clone size: NA; V gene: TRBV19; J gene: TRBJ1-2; D gene: NA; CDR3 DNA: TGTGCCAGTAGTATGGCGGTGGCAGGGGAGTTTGGCTACACCTTC; CDR3 protein: CASSMAVAGEFGYTF
clone size: few; V gene: TRBV11-1; J gene: TRBJ2-5; D gene: NA; CDR3 DNA: TGTGCCAGCAGCTTAACGGGACTTTCGGGGGAGACCCAGTACTTC; CDR3 protein: CASSLTGLSGETQYF
clone size: NA; V gene: TRBV5-1; J gene: TRBJ2-1; D gene: TRBD2; CDR3 DNA: TGCGCCAGCAGCTTGACCAGCGGGAGCTCCTACAATGAGCAGTTCTTC; CDR3 protein: CASSLTSGSSYNEQFF
clone size: NA; V gene: TRBV29-1; J gene: TRBJ2-5; D gene: NA; CDR3 DNA: TGCAGCGTTGTTGAGGGTGTAGAGACCCAGTACTTC; CDR3 protein: CSVVEGVETQYF
clone size: NA; V gene: TRBV5-1; J gene: TRBJ2-3; D gene: TRBD2; CDR3 DNA: TGCGCCAGCAGCAACGGACTAGTCGCAGATACGCAGTATTTT; CDR3 protein: CASSNGLVADTQYF
clone size: NA; V gene: TRBV5-1; J gene: TRBJ2-3; D gene: TRBD2; CDR3 DNA: TGCGCCAGCAGCCCGGGGACTAGCCCCCCAGATACGCAGTATTTT; CDR3 protein: CASSPGTSPPDTQYF
clone size: few; V gene: TRBV7-9; J gene: TRBJ1-5; D gene: TRBD1; CDR3 DNA: TGTGCCAGCAGCCTTACAGGGGCAGGACAGCCCCAGCATTTT; CDR3 protein: CASSLTGAGQPQHF
clone size: NA; V gene: TRBV30; J gene: TRBJ1-2; D gene: NA; CDR3 DNA: TGTGCCTGGACCTTACAGGTGGGCTATGGCTACACCTTC; CDR3 protein: CAWTLQVGYGYTF
clone size: NA; V gene: TRBV2; J gene: TRBJ1-5; D gene: TRBD1; CDR3 DNA: TGTGCCAGCAGAGGGACAGGCGGTCAGCCCCAGCATTTT; CDR3 protein: CASRGTGGQPQHF
clone size: few; V gene: TRBV7-3; J gene: TRBJ1-1; D gene: NA; CDR3 DNA: TGTGCCAGCAGCTTAAGTCAGGGAAGCACTGAAGCTTTCTTT; CDR3 protein: CASSLSQGSTEAFF
clone size: NA; V gene: TRBV7-9; J gene: TRBJ1-2; D gene: TRBD1; CDR3 DNA: TGTGCCAGCAGTGAACCAGGGGGGCCCTATGGCTACACCTTC; CDR3 protein: CASSEPGGPYGYTF